The present entry profiles one T cell receptor beta chain with its context. This record belongs to a study of blood T cell repertoires in COVID-19. For the study at large: Both acute and convalescent COVID-19 samples were obtained from the United States, Italy and Spain. PBMCs, B-cell-depleted T cells, or T cells provided the cDNA or gDNA that made up the material.

Per germline, CDR1 MNHEY and CDR2 SMNVEV (reference sequence). The CDR3 extends over 15 amino acids. V shed 4 bases and J shed 4 bases, with 16 bases lying between them. Under the authors' procedure: Cell counts per sample came from amplifying reference gene primers. The table came from immunoSEQ multiplex PCR; TCRdb's copy has only in-frame clones and leaves some out. Clone size and V and J calls were adopted from that table, with D and trimming inferred from the DNA. This table has 200,000 to 250,000 clones, 86% appearing once. The clonotype comes from a woman aged 45-60 years with acute or convalescent COVID-19. The sample taken for sequencing was peripheral blood. This rearrangement joins TRBV27 to TRBJ2-5; possibly TRBD1 for D (6 bases). The CDR3 DNA reads as TGTGCCAGCAGTTCCTATCTTAGGGGGATAGAGACCCAGTACTTC. It specifies CASSSYLRGIETQYF.